The 25 T cell receptor beta chains below all came from one sample that was sequenced in a study of human T cells and chemical hapten exposure. The time point was: pre-sensitization, week 0. The treatment: therapeutic diphenylcyclopropenone sensitization with weekly scalp DPC. Via MiXCR, TCRdb re-called the RACE reads, giving one row per CDR3 protein. The data contain about 290,000 distinct CDR3 sequences, almost 8% of them singletons. The sequences come from whole blood, collected in connection with sensitization to the hapten diphenylcyclopropenone (DPC). These receptors all stem from a man between 18 and 35 years old with alopecia areata. Some clones in this sample may be carry-over from other donors' samples.

This clonotype was seen more than once but under ten times. The chain employs TRBV4-1 and TRBJ2-1; 9 positions agree with TRBD2. CDR1 and CDR2 (germline): MGHRA, YSYEKL. J was trimmed by 2 bases and V by 1 base; bases with no gene match: 3. There are 16 residues in the CDR3. The CDR3 DNA is TGCGCCAGCAGCCAAGGGCGCGGGGGGGCCTACAATGAGCAGTTCTTC. Translation gives CASSQGRGGAYNEQFF.

V usage is TRBV29-1 and J usage is TRBJ1-3, with D unresolved. The CDR3 spans 14 residues. From germline, CDR1 is SQVTM and CDR2 ANQGSEA. V dropped 4 bases and J dropped 3 bases, with 13 bases sitting between them. The CDR3 sequence: CSVVYSGFGNTIYF. CDR3 in DNA: TGCAGCGTTGTGTATTCCGGTTTTGGAAACACCATATATTTT.

This clonotype was seen ten or more times. The genes are TRBV5-5 and TRBJ2-5, with TRBD1 matching over 7 bases. Germline CDR1 reads SGHKS; CDR2 reads YYEKEE (reference sequence). Trimming cost V 2 bases and J 6 bases; bases outside gene matches: 7. The CDR3 runs 14 residues. CDR3 nucleotide sequence: TGTGCCAGCAGCTTACGAGACAGGGCGAAGACCCAGTACTTC. This encodes CASSLRDRAKTQYF.

The gene calls are TRBV7-3 and TRBJ2-1, with TRBD1 matching 10 bases. The CDR3 has 14 residues. Unmatched junction bases numbered 7, after V lost 5 bases and J lost 9 bases. CDR1 is SGHTA and CDR2 is FQGTGA in the germline V gene. CDR3 amino acids: CASSPGTGEAEQFF. DNA for the CDR3: TGTGCCAGCAGCCCAGGGACAGGGGAGGCTGAGCAGTTCTTC.

This clonotype was counted only a few times. The chain links TRBV7-9 to TRBJ2-5; tentatively, D is TRBD2 (5 bases). This CDR3 contains 14 residues. Per germline, CDR1 SEHNR and CDR2 FQNEAQ (reference sequence). Trimming removed 5 bases at V and 5 bases at J, with 15 bases between. The CDR3 DNA follows: TGTGCCAGCAGCCTAAGGACGGGATCGGAGACCCAGTACTTC. As protein: CASSLRTGSETQYF.

In this sample, this clonotype turned up many times. J is TRBJ2-6 and V is TRBV12-3 or TRBV12-4, with unresolved D. The CDR3 has 14 amino acids. V lost 4 bases, J lost 1 base, and 5 bases lay in between. CDR3 sequence reads: CASSSSSGANVLTF. For the CDR3, the DNA is TGTGCCAGCAGTTCTAGTTCTGGGGCCAACGTCCTGACTTTC.

The table lists this clonotype with a few counts. V usage is TRBV3-1 and J usage is TRBJ2-1; a weak D match, TRBD1 (5 bases). This CDR3 is 17 amino acids long. The V and J ends lost 4 bases and 3 bases respectively, with 19 bases between them. In germline, CDR1 is LGHDT, CDR2 YNNKEL (reference sequence). CDR3: CASSPLRQGIGYNEQFF. DNA of the CDR3: TGTGCCAGCAGCCCCCTGAGGCAGGGAATAGGCTACAATGAGCAGTTCTTC.

This chain connects TRBV12-5 to TRBJ2-7, with 12 bases identical to TRBD2. With 1 base clipped from V and 1 base from J, the junction kept 2 bases outside the gene matches. The CDR3 extends over 16 amino acids. Germline CDR1 LGHNT, CDR2 FRNRAP. CDR3 region: CASGLGTSGESYEQYF. CDR3 coding DNA: TGTGCTAGTGGTTTGGGGACTAGCGGGGAATCCTACGAGCAGTACTTC.

This clonotype was seen at least ten times. V is TRBV20-1 and J is TRBJ1-5; D gene unclear. V gave up 7 bases and J gave up 0 bases, with 16 bases separating them. The CDR3 spans 15 residues. Germline loops: CDR1 DFQATT, CDR2 SNEGSKA (reference sequence). The CDR3 sequence is CSVQPRPYSNQPQHF. The CDR3 region has the DNA TGCAGTGTTCAGCCCAGACCGTATAGCAATCAGCCCCAGCATTTT.

This clonotype was picked up many times. The chain is built from TRBV3-1 and TRBJ2-7; D unresolved. CDR1 and CDR2 from the germline V gene are LGHDT and YNNKEL (reference sequence). CDR3 length: 14 amino acids. The V end lost 1 base, the J end lost 0 bases, and 7 bases lay between the germline ends. CDR3 sequence reads: CASSQGPSSYEQYF. DNA for the CDR3: TGTGCCAGCAGCCAAGGACCCAGCTCCTACGAGCAGTACTTC.

This clonotype was recorded a few times. For the CDR3, the DNA is TGTGCCAGCAGCTCTTGGGGAGGAAACACCATATATTTT. Translation: CASSSWGGNTIYF. The rearrangement uses TRBV9 and TRBJ1-3; unclear D gene. The V gene lost 4 bases and the J gene lost 4 bases, with 9 bases spanning the gap. Germline V CDR1 and CDR2: SGDLS, YYNGEE. The CDR3 is 13 residues long.

This clonotype was observed a few times. V gene TRBV4-3 combines with J gene TRBJ2-5, with 10 bases aligning to TRBD1. The germline CDR1 and CDR2 sequences are LGHNA and YSLEER. The J segment lost 5 bases and the V segment lost 3 bases, leaving 6 bases of the junction unmatched. This CDR3 region has 15 residues. The CDR3 DNA sequence: TGCGCCAGCAGCCAGAGGGACAGGGGTTACGAGACCCAGTACTTC. Residues: CASSQRDRGYETQYF.

This clonotype was detected many times. CDR3 sequence: CASSPEWGGELFF. In nucleotides, the CDR3 is TGTGCCAGCAGCCCCGAGTGGGGCGGGGAGCTGTTTTTT. This chain joins TRBV7-2 and TRBJ2-2; D remains unclear. CDR1 is SGHTA, CDR2 FQGNSA, per germline. The CDR3 has 13 amino acids. Trimming took 5 bases from V and 7 from J, leaving 11 bases between them.

This clonotype was counted at least ten times. The chain has TRBV7-2 and TRBJ1-2, with D possibly TRBD1 on 6 matching bases. Trimming took 3 bases from V and 7 from J, leaving 12 bases between them. This CDR3 region has 13 residues. Germline V gene sequence: CDR1 SGHTA, CDR2 FQGNSA. In nucleotides, the CDR3 is TGTGCCAGCAGCTTCGGACAGCTCTCTGGCTACACCTTC. Protein: CASSFGQLSGYTF.

The chain combines TRBV10-3 with TRBJ1-3; D may be TRBD1 (5 bases). Looked up from germline, CDR1 is ENHRY and CDR2 is SYGVKD. V was clipped by 6 bases and J by 0 bases, with 9 bases between them. The CDR3 has 14 residues. The CDR3 protein is CAISDSTSGNTIYF. In nucleotides, the CDR3 is TGTGCCATCAGCGACAGTACCTCTGGAAACACCATATATTTT.

This clonotype was recorded a few times. The chain couples TRBV10-3 to TRBJ1-6; no reliable D call. CDR3 length: 14 amino acids. The germline V gene encodes CDR1 ENHRY and CDR2 SYGVKD. Between the trimmed V and J ends, which lost 5 bases and 1 base, there was a span of 6 bases. CDR3: CAISQTSYNSPLHF. For the CDR3, the DNA is TGTGCCATCAGTCAGACTTCCTATAATTCACCCCTCCACTTT.

This rearrangement joins TRBV20-1 to TRBJ2-7; 9 positions agree with TRBD2. CDR3 length equals 16 residues. V shed 0 bases, J shed 1 base, and the junction held 7 bases outside the gene matches. Germline CDR1 reads DFQATT; CDR2 reads SNEGSKA (reference sequence). CDR3: CSARDEGAGGSYEQYF. In nucleotides, the CDR3 is TGCAGTGCTAGAGATGAAGGAGCGGGGGGATCCTACGAGCAGTACTTC.

V gene TRBV6-2 or TRBV6-3 combines with J gene TRBJ2-3; no definite D call. From germline, CDR1 is MNHEY and CDR2 SVGEGT. CDR3 length equals 14 residues. Trimming left V 2 bases short and J 0 bases short, with 6 bases between. The CDR3 sequence: CASSYPDSTDTQYF. Here the CDR3 DNA reads TGTGCCAGCAGTTACCCGGACAGCACAGATACGCAGTATTTT.

V and J are TRBV5-6 and TRBJ1-5, with D hard to call. CDR3 length equals 14 residues. Germline loops: CDR1 SGHDT, CDR2 YYEEEE. Trimming removed 1 base from V and 3 bases from J, with 8 bases in between. The CDR3 coding sequence is TGTGCCAGCAGCTTGTGGAAGCTCAATCAGCCCCAGCATTTT. Encoded protein: CASSLWKLNQPQHF.

This clonotype was counted many times. The chain links TRBV6-2 or TRBV6-3 to TRBJ1-1; D possibly corresponds to TRBD1 (5 bases). The ends were cut back, 0 bases at V and 3 bases at J, with 14 bases in the middle. Germline CDR1 MNHEY, CDR2 SVGEGT. The CDR3 loop spans 16 amino acids. CDR3: CASSYSPGKGDTEAFF. The CDR3 coding sequence is TGTGCCAGCAGTTACTCCCCAGGGAAAGGAGACACTGAAGCTTTCTTT.

This clonotype was picked up many times. The chain employs TRBV12-3 or TRBV12-4 and TRBJ2-1; unclear D gene. Trimming cost V 7 bases and J 6 bases, with 13 bases left between them. The CDR3 sequence is 13 residues long. CDR3 sequence: CASKEVPVNEQFF. CDR3 nucleotide sequence: TGTGCCAGCAAGGAAGTCCCTGTCAATGAGCAGTTCTTC.

The chain joins TRBV5-1 to TRBJ2-3, with 10 bases identical to TRBD2. The J segment lost 2 bases and the V segment lost 3 bases, leaving 6 bases of the junction unmatched. The CDR3 has 16 residues. Germline CDR1 is SGHRS and CDR2 is YFSETQ. CDR3 region: CASSWDLAGDTDTQYF. CDR3 nucleotide sequence: TGCGCCAGCAGCTGGGACCTAGCGGGGGACACAGATACGCAGTATTTT.

The sample holds a few counts of this clonotype. V usage is TRBV7-2 and J usage is TRBJ2-1; D ambiguous. V shed 4 bases and J shed 0 bases, with 10 bases lying between them. CDR3 length: 15 residues. CDR1 is SGHTA, CDR2 FQGNSA, per germline. As DNA, the CDR3 is TGTGCCAGCAGCTCCCCGACTCTCTCCTACAATGAGCAGTTCTTC. This encodes CASSSPTLSYNEQFF.

This clonotype showed up just a few times. The chain links TRBV6-5 to TRBJ2-1; D is unclear. The germline V gene has CDR1 MNHEY and CDR2 SVGAGI. The CDR3 has 11 amino acids. Trimming shortened V by 2 bases and J by 8 bases, and 4 bases separated the two germline ends. CDR3 sequence: CASSYGYEQFF. The CDR3 region has the DNA TGTGCCAGCAGTTACGGGTATGAGCAGTTCTTC.

This clonotype was observed at least ten times. This rearrangement joins TRBV28 to TRBJ2-7, with D maybe TRBD2 (5 bases). This CDR3 comprises 14 residues. The V gene lost 5 bases and the J gene lost 4 bases, with 15 bases spanning the gap. Germline assignment: CDR1 MDHEN and CDR2 SYDVKM. In nucleotides, the CDR3 is TGTGCCAGCAGTCCTCCAGGACTGTTTTACGAGCAGTACTTC. It translates to CASSPPGLFYEQYF.